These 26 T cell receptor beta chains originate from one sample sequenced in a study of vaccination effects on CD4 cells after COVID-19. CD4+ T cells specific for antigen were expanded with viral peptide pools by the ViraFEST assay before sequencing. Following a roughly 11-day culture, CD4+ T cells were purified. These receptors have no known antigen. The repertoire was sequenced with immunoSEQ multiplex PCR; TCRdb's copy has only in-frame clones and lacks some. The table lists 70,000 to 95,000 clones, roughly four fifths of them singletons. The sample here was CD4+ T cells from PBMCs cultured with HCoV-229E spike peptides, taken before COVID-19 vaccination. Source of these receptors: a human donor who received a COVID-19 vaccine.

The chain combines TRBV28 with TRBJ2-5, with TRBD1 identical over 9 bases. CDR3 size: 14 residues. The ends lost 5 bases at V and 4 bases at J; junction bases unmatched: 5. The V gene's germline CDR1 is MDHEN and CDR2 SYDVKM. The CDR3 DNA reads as TGTGCCAGCAGTCTAGGACAGGGGCGAGAGACCCAGTACTTC. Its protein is CASSLGQGRETQYF.

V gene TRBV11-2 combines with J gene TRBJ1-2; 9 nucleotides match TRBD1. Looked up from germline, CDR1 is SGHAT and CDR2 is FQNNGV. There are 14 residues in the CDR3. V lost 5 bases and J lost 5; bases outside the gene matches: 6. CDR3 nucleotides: TGTGCCAGCAGCCGGGGCGGGACAGGGTATGGCTACACCTTC. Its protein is CASSRGGTGYGYTF.

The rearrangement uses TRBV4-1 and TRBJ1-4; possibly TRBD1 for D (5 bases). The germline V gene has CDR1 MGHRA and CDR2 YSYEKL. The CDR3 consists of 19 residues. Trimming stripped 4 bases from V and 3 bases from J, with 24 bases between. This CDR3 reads CASSPASEGRFVSNEKLFF. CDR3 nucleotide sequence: TGCGCCAGCAGCCCTGCCAGTGAGGGGAGATTCGTGTCTAATGAAAAACTGTTTTTT.

The CDR3 region has the DNA TGTGCCAGCTCAACTACAGGCCCAACTAATGAAAAACTGTTTTTT. Protein: CASSTTGPTNEKLFF. The chain couples TRBV18 to TRBJ1-4, with D maybe TRBD1 (5 bases). The CDR3 length is 15 residues. With 5 bases removed from V and 0 bases from J, the gap between germline ends came to 10 bases. Per germline, CDR1 KGHSH and CDR2 LQKENI.

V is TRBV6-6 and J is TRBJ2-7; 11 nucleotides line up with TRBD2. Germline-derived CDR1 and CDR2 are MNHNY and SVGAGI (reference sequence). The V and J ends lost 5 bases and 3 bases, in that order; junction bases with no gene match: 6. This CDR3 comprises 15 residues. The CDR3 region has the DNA TGTGCCAGCAGTCTAGCGGGGGGACTACGCTACGAGCAGTACGTC. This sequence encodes CASSLAGGLRYEQYV.

This chain's CDR3 is CAWARGGGNSPLHF. The CDR3 DNA reads as TGTGCCTGGGCAAGAGGGGGTGGGAATTCACCCCTCCACTTT. The rearrangement links TRBV30 to TRBJ1-6; D is possibly TRBD1 (6 bases). CDR3 length: 14 amino acids. The V end was cut by 5 bases, the J end by 7 bases, with 15 bases between. In germline, CDR1 is GTSNPN, CDR2 SVGIG (reference sequence). Full variable domain (missing parts from reference TRBV30 and TRBJ1-6): SQTIHQWPATLVQPVGSPLSLECTVEGTSNPNLYWYRQAAGRGLQLLFYSVGIGQISSEVPQNLSASRPQDRQFILSSKKLLLSDSGFYLCAWARGGGNSPLHFGNGTRLTVT.

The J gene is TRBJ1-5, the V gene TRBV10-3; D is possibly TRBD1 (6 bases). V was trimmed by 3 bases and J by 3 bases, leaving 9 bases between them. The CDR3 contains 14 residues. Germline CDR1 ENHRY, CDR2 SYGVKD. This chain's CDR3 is CAISEDRINQPQHF. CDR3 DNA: TGTGCCATCAGTGAAGACAGGATCAATCAGCCCCAGCATTTT.

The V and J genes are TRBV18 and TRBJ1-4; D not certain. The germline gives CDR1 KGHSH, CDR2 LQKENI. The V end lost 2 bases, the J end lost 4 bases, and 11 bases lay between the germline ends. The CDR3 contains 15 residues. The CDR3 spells CASSPIGGYNEKLFF. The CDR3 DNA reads TGTGCCAGCTCACCAATTGGCGGTTATAATGAAAAACTGTTTTTT.

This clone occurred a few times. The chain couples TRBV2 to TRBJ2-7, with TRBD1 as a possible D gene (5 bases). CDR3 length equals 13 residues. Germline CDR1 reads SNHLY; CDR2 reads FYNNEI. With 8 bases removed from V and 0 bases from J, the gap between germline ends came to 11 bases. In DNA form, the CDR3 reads TGTGCCAGCGCCCATCAGGGCTCCTACGAGCAGTACGTC. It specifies CASAHQGSYEQYV.

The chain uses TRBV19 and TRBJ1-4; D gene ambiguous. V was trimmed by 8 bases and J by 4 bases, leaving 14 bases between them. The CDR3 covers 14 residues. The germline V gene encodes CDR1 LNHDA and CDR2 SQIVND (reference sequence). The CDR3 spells CASYDPGSNEKLFF. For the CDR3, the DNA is TGTGCCAGTTATGACCCCGGCAGTAATGAAAAACTGTTTTTT.

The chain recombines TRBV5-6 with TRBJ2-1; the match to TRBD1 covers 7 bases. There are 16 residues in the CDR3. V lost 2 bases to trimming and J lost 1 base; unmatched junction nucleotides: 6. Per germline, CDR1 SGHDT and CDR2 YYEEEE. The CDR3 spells CASSLTGTVSYNEQFF. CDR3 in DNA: TGTGCCAGCAGCTTAACCGGGACAGTATCCTACAATGAGCAGTTCTTC.

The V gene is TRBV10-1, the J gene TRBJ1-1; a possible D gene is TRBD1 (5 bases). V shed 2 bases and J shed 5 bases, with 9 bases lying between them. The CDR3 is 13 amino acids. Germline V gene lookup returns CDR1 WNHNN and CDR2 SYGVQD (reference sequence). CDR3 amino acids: CASSEQGWTEAFF. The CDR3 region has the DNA TGCGCCAGCAGTGAGCAGGGATGGACTGAAGCTTTCTTT.

The CDR3 here is CASSPYADLNYGYTF. As DNA, the CDR3 is TGTGCCAGCTCACCATATGCAGACTTAAACTATGGCTACACCTTC. V gene TRBV18 combines with J gene TRBJ1-2; no definite D call. Germline CDR1 KGHSH, CDR2 LQKENI. The V end was cut by 2 bases, the J end by 2 bases, with 12 bases between. The CDR3 consists of 15 residues.

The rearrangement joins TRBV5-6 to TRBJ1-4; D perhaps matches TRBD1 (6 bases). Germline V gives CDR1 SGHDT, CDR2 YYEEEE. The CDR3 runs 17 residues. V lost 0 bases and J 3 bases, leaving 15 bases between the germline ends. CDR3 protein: CASSLVGAQGANEKLFF. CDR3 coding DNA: TGTGCCAGCAGCTTGGTCGGGGCACAGGGTGCTAATGAAAAACTGTTTTTT.

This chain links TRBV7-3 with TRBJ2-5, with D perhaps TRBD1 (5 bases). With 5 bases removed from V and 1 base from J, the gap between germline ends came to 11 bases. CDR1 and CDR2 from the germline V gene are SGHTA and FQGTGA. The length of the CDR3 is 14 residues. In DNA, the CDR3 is TGTGCCAGCAGCCCCCAGGGTACCCAAGAGACCCAGTACTTC. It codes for CASSPQGTQETQYF.

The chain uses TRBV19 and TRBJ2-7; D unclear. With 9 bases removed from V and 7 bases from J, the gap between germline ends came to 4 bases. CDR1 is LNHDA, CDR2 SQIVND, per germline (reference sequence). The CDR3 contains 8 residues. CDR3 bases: TGTGCCAGGGGAGAGCAGTACGTC. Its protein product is CARGEQYV.

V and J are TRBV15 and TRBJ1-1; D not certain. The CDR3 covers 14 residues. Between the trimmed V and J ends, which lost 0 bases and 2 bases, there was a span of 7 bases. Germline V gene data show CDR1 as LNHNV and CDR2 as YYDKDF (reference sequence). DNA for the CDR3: TGTGCCACCAGCAGAGATAGCTATAACACTGAAGCTTTCTTT. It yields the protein CATSRDSYNTEAFF.

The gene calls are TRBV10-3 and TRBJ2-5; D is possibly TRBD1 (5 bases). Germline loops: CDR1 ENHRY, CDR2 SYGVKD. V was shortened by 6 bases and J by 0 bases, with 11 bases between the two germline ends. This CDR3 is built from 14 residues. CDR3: CAIRDTRNQETQYF. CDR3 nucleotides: TGTGCCATCAGGGACACCAGGAACCAAGAGACCCAGTACTTC.

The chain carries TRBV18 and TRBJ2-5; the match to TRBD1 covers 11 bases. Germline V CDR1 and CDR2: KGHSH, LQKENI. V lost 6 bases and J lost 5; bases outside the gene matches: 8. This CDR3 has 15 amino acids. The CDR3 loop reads CASSRTGGLRETQYF. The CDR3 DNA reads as TGTGCCAGCTCTCGGACAGGGGGCCTTCGGGAGACCCAGTACTTC. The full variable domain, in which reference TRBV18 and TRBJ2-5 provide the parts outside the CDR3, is NAGVMQNPRHLVRRRGQEARLRCSPMKGHSHVYWYRQLPEEGLKFMVYLQKENIIDESGMPKERFSAEFPKEGPSILRIQQVVRGDSAAYFCASSRTGGLRETQYFGPGTRLLVL.

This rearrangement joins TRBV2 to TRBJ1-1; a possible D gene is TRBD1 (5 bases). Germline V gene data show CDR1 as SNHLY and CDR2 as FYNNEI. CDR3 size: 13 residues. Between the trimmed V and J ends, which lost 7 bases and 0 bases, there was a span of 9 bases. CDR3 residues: CASKGLMNTEAFF. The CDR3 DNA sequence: TGTGCCAGCAAGGGACTCATGAACACTGAAGCTTTCTTT. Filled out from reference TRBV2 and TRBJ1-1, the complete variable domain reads EPEVTQTPSHQVTQMGQEVILRCVPISNHLYFYWYRQILGQKVEFLVSFYNNEISEKSEIFDDQFSVERPDGSNFTLKIRSTKLEDSAMYFCASKGLMNTEAFFGQGTRLTVV.

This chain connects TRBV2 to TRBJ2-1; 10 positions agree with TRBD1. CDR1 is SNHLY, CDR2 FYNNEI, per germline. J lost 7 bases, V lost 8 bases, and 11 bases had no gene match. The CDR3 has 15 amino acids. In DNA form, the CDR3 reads TGTGCCAGCCTGTTGGAAGGACAGGGGGGAAATGAGCAGTTCTTC. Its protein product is CASLLEGQGGNEQFF.

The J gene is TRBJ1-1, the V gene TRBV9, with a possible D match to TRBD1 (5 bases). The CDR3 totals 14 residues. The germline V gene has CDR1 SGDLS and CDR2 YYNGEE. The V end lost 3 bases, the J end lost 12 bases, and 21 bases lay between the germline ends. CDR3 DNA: TGTGCCAGCAGCGGGACTGGGGGTATCATGGAAACTTTCTTT. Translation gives CASSGTGGIMETFF.

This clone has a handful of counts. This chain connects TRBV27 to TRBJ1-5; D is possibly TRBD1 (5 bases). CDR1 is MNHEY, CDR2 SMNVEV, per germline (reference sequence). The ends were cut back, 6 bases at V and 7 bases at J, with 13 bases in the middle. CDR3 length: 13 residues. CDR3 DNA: TGTGCCAGCAGCGCCGTTGGGGCCCAGCCCCAGCATTTT. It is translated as CASSAVGAQPQHF.

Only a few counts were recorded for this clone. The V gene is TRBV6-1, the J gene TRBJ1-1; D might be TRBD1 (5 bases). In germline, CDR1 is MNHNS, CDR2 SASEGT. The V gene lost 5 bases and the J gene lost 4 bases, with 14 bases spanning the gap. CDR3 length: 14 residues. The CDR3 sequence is CASSTGTAGTEAFF. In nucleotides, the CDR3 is TGTGCCAGCAGTACCGGGACGGCGGGCACTGAAGCTTTCTTT.

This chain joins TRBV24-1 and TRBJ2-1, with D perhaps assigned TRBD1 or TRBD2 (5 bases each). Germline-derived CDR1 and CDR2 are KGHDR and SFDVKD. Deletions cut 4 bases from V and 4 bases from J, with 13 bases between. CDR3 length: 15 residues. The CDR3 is CATSEFGTGYNEQFF. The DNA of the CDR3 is TGTGCCACCAGTGAGTTTGGGACGGGATACAATGAGCAGTTCTTC.

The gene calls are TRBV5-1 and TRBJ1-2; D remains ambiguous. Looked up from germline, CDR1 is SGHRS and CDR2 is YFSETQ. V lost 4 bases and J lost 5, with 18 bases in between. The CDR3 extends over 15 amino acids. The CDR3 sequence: CASSLGGNLGYGYTF. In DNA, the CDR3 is TGCGCCAGCAGCCTCGGAGGGAACTTAGGTTATGGCTACACCTTC.